This T cell receptor (beta chain) was retrieved from a study of blood T cell repertoires in COVID-19. Study information: The analysed material was cDNA or gDNA that came from T cells, B-cell-depleted T cells, or PBMCs.

Trimming at V came to 1 base and at J to 2 bases, leaving 5 bases not matched to a gene. Germline loops: CDR1 SGHTA, CDR2 FQGNSA. The CDR3 totals 15 residues. TCRdb's table, derived via immunoSEQ multiplex PCR, lists solely in-frame clones and lacks some. In the table there are 70,000 to 90,000 clones, approximately 86% of which are singletons. The V call is TRBV7-2, the J call TRBJ2-7, with TRBD1 matching 7 bases. Sequenced input: peripheral blood. This receptor was taken from a middle-aged man with acute or convalescent COVID-19. CDR3 residues: CASSLVQGLTYEQYF. CDR3 DNA: TGTGCCAGCAGCTTAGTACAGGGGCTAACCTACGAGCAGTACTTC.